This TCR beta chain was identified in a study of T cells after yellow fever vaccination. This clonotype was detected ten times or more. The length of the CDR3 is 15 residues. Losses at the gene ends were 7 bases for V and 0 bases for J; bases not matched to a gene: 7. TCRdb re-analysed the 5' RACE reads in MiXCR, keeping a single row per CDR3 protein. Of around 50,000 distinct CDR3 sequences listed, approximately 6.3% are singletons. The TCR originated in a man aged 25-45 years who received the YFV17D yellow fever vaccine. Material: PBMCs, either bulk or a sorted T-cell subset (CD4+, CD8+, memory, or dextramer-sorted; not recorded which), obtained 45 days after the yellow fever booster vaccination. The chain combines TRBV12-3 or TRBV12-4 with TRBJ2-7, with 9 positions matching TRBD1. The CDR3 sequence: CASTAGTGSSYEQYF. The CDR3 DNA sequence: TGTGCCAGCACGGCGGGGACAGGGAGCTCCTACGAGCAGTACTTC.